Each of the 21 T cell receptor beta chains below was sequenced from the same sample in a study of regulatory T cells in long-lasting Graves disease. Researchers made TCR beta libraries by using iRepertoire HTBI primers and running Arm-PCR on CDR3 regions. In TCRdb, the multiplex PCR reads were re-called with MiXCR into one record per CDR3 protein. The table records hundreds of thousands of distinct CDR3 sequences, more than 20% of them present only once. Time point here: persistent/refractory GD, antithyroid drugs over 5 years with positive TRAb. The TCR library used RNA extracted from PBMCs. Sequencing used peripheral blood mononuclear cells (PBMCs), obtained when the disease was refractory, from a patient treated with antithyroid drugs. Every receptor here comes from a female donor with Graves disease.

The table lists this clonotype with many counts. V gene TRBV12-3 or TRBV12-4 combines with J gene TRBJ2-5; 7 bases match TRBD2. The CDR3 extends over 14 amino acids. Trimming cost V 6 bases and J 4 bases; bases outside gene matches: 8. CDR3 sequence reads: CASSLGASGETQYF. The CDR3 nucleotides are TGTGCCAGCAGCCTTGGGGCTAGCGGAGAGACCCAGTACTTC.

The sample holds many counts of this clonotype. The rearrangement joins TRBV2 to TRBJ1-1, with D possibly TRBD1 on 6 matching bases. Trimming left V 6 bases short and J 0 bases short, with 20 bases between. CDR3 length equals 17 residues. Germline V CDR1 and CDR2: SNHLY, FYNNEI. CDR3 DNA sequence: TGTGCCAGCAGCCGAGGTTCAGGGGTTGTCCTGAACACTGAAGCTTTCTTT. The encoded protein is CASSRGSGVVLNTEAFF.

This clonotype occurred a few times. The junction differs from germline at one of its ends, possibly a read error. The chain employs TRBV20-1 and TRBJ1-5, with a possible D match to TRBD1 (5 bases). This CDR3 is 15 amino acids long. Germline CDR1 is DFQATT and CDR2 is SNEGSKA (reference sequence). The CDR3 nucleotides read TGCAGTGCCAGAGAGGGGTGGGACTGGAATCAGCCCCAGCATTTT. Residues: CSAREGWDWNQPQHF.

This clonotype was recorded at least ten times. V gene TRBV28 combines with J gene TRBJ2-4, with D perhaps being TRBD1 or TRBD2 (5 bases each). Trimming stripped 0 bases from V and 8 bases from J, with 14 bases between. Germline V gene lookup returns CDR1 MDHEN and CDR2 SYDVKM. This CDR3 comprises 15 residues. The CDR3 is CASSLWGPTGDIQYF. The CDR3 DNA is TGTGCCAGCAGTTTATGGGGACCCACCGGGGACATTCAGTACTTC.

V gene TRBV6-1 combines with J gene TRBJ1-1, with D perhaps matching TRBD1 (5 bases). CDR1 and CDR2 from the germline V gene are MNHNS and SASEGT. The CDR3 loop spans 12 amino acids. V was cut by 6 bases and J by 9 bases, with 14 bases left in between. CDR3 region: CASRGGTAQAFF. CDR3 DNA: TGTGCCAGCAGGGGCGGGACGGCGCAAGCTTTCTTT.

V gene TRBV9 combines with J gene TRBJ2-2, with 7 bases matching TRBD2. V lost 7 bases and J lost 0; bases outside the gene matches: 6. The CDR3 totals 15 residues. Germline CDR1 SGDLS, CDR2 YYNGEE. DNA for the CDR3: TGTGCCAGCGGGTTTGCGGGAGCGAACACCGGGGAGCTGTTTTTT. This sequence encodes CASGFAGANTGELFF.

The chain uses TRBV18 and TRBJ2-2; 13 nucleotides agree with TRBD2. Germline V gives CDR1 KGHSH, CDR2 LQKENI. The CDR3 spans 20 residues. With 2 bases clipped from V and 7 bases from J, the junction kept 16 bases outside the gene matches. CDR3 in amino acids: CASSPTSGRATSSSGGELFF. The DNA for the CDR3 is TGTGCCAGCTCACCAACTAGCGGGAGGGCCACGTCCAGTTCAGGCGGGGAGCTGTTTTTT. The full variable domain, its missing parts supplied by reference TRBV18 and TRBJ2-2, is NAGVMQNPRHLVRRRGQEARLRCSPMKGHSHVYWYRQLPEEGLKFMVYLQKENIIDESGMPKERFSAEFPKEGPSILRIQQVVRGDSAAYFCASSPTSGRATSSSGGELFFGEGSRLTVL.

The sample holds a few counts of this clonotype. This chain uses TRBV20-1 with TRBJ2-4, with TRBD1 identical over 10 bases. From germline, CDR1 is DFQATT and CDR2 SNEGSKA (reference sequence). There are 15 residues in the CDR3. Germline trimming cut 6 bases from V and 4 bases from J; bases unmatched to any gene: 9. DNA of the CDR3: TGCAGTGCCCCACCTCCGGGACAGGGGAAAAACATTCAGTACTTC. This translates into CSAPPPGQGKNIQYF.

The V and J genes are TRBV5-6 and TRBJ1-1, with TRBD1 matching over 7 bases. The CDR3 extends over 12 amino acids. V lost 4 bases to trimming and J lost 9 bases; unmatched junction nucleotides: 6. In germline, CDR1 is SGHDT, CDR2 YYEEEE. CDR3 sequence (DNA): TGTGCCAGCAGCCTACCGACAGGGAAAGCTTTCTTT. It specifies CASSLPTGKAFF.

This clonotype was seen many times. The chain has TRBV28 and TRBJ2-7; a weak D match, TRBD2 (6 bases). The germline gives CDR1 MDHEN, CDR2 SYDVKM. This CDR3 spans 14 amino acids. With 2 bases removed from V and 4 bases from J, the gap between germline ends came to 12 bases. CDR3 protein: CASSLRGREYEQYF. The CDR3 nucleotides read TGTGCCAGCAGTTTACGGGGGAGAGAATACGAGCAGTACTTC.

This clonotype has a count of ten or more. V usage is TRBV12-3 or TRBV12-4 and J usage is TRBJ1-4; 10 bases line up with TRBD1. CDR3 length: 14 amino acids. With 6 bases clipped from V and 3 bases from J, the junction kept 1 base outside the gene matches. As DNA, the CDR3 is TGTGCCAGCAGGGGGACAGGGGCTAATGAAAAACTGTTTTTT. This encodes CASRGTGANEKLFF.

At least ten counts were recorded for this clonotype. Sequence at one end of the junction differs from germline and may be a read error. The chain employs TRBV30 and TRBJ1-1; D is ambiguous. CDR3 length: 10 amino acids. The V gene's germline CDR1 is GTSNPN and CDR2 SVGIG (reference sequence). The CDR3, as DNA: TGTGCCTGGAGTGGGGAACGAAGGAAATTT. Residues: CAWSGERRKF.

Note on this clonotype: Compared with germline, one end of the junction differs, possibly owing to a read error. The V call is TRBV18, the J call TRBJ2-7; D unclear. In germline, CDR1 is KGHSH, CDR2 LQKENI. The CDR3 has 12 amino acids. The DNA of the CDR3 is TGTGCCAGCTCACCTGAAAGTTACGGGCAGTACTTC. Residues: CASSPESYGQYF.

The chain employs TRBV7-3 and TRBJ2-2, with 8 positions matching TRBD1. The CDR3 loop spans 15 amino acids. With V trimmed by 5 bases and J by 7 bases, 9 bases remained unmatched. The germline V gene encodes CDR1 SGHTA and CDR2 FQGTGA. CDR3 loop: CASSTGDRSIGELFF. DNA for the CDR3: TGTGCCAGCAGCACCGGGGACAGGTCTATCGGGGAGCTGTTTTTT.

This clonotype was counted at least ten times. The chain employs TRBV20-1 and TRBJ2-7; the D gene is possibly TRBD1 (6 bases). Germline lookup yields CDR1 DFQATT and CDR2 SNEGSKA (reference sequence). This CDR3 comprises 13 residues. The V and J ends lost 3 bases and 2 bases respectively, with 11 bases between them. This CDR3 is CSARPGQTYEQYF. The CDR3 coding sequence is TGCAGTGCTAGGCCTGGACAGACCTACGAGCAGTACTTC.

The CDR3 nucleotides read TGCAGCGTTAGGACAGGAAACTATGGCTACACCTTC. Translating gives CSVRTGNYGYTF. The chain employs TRBV29-1 and TRBJ1-2, with 7 nucleotides matching TRBD1. The germline V gene encodes CDR1 SQVTM and CDR2 ANQGSEA. This CDR3 region has 12 residues. Trimming at V came to 5 bases and at J to 2 bases, leaving 2 bases not matched to a gene.

This clonotype occurred many times. This chain connects TRBV24-1 to TRBJ2-7; D is unclear. The CDR3 covers 20 residues. Germline CDR1 is KGHDR and CDR2 is SFDVKD. Trimming removed 4 bases from V and 5 bases from J, with 32 bases in between. CDR3 loop: CATSDRKGQMAWGKVNEQYF. Written as DNA, the CDR3 is TGTGCCACCAGTGACCGGAAGGGTCAGATGGCCTGGGGAAAGGTAAACGAGCAGTACTTC.

This clonotype occurred a few times. This sequence joins TRBV12-3 or TRBV12-4 and TRBJ2-3, with 8 bases aligning to TRBD2. The CDR3 runs 14 residues. J lost 5 bases, V lost 5 bases, and 6 bases had no gene match. The CDR3 spells CASSPGGRLDTQYF. The DNA for the CDR3 is TGTGCCAGCAGTCCCGGCGGGAGGTTAGATACGCAGTATTTT.

The chain is built from TRBV9 and TRBJ2-3; D unclear. The ends were cut back, 0 bases at V and 5 bases at J, with 13 bases in the middle. The CDR3 length is 15 residues. Germline CDR1 reads SGDLS; CDR2 reads YYNGEE. The CDR3 DNA reads as TGTGCCAGCAGCGTAGCCGGGCCCCCGGGAGATACGCAGTATTTT. It encodes CASSVAGPPGDTQYF.

This sequence joins TRBV19 and TRBJ2-2; D gene unclear. This CDR3 has 14 residues. Trimming took off 2 bases at V and 0 bases at J, with 4 bases between the two ends. Looked up from germline, CDR1 is LNHDA and CDR2 is SQIVND (reference sequence). CDR3 amino acids: CASSIRTNTGELFF. CDR3 nucleotides: TGTGCCAGTAGTATACGGACGAACACCGGGGAGCTGTTTTTT.

The chain is built from TRBV19 and TRBJ2-7, with 13 bases lining up with TRBD2. V lost 6 bases, J lost 4 bases, and 6 bases stayed unmatched. The germline gives CDR1 LNHDA, CDR2 SQIVND (reference sequence). This CDR3 region has 15 residues. The CDR3, as DNA: TGTGCCAGTAGCCCGGGGACTAGCGGGGATTACGAGCAGTACTTC. It is translated as CASSPGTSGDYEQYF.